One T cell receptor beta chain is described in this entry. Its antigen is currently unknown. The data were obtained in a study of T cells after yellow fever vaccination. V was shortened by 8 bases and J by 5 bases, with 9 bases between the two germline ends. The V gene's germline CDR1 is LGHNA and CDR2 YSLEER. CDR3 length equals 11 residues. Study-wide points: Abundant clonotypes from the bulk population could have been carried over as contaminants into FACS-sorted repertoires. Reappearance after the booster was observed for most primary-vaccination clones (roughly 97% CD4, about 90% CD8).

Synthesis of TCR cDNA relied on 5'RACE template switching, which attached a universal primer site and UMIs. TCRdb re-derived calls from the 5' RACE reads in MiXCR, one entry per CDR3 protein. The table shows hundreds of thousands of distinct CDR3 sequences, with 7.5% to 9% occurring only once. This sample comprised CD4+ T cells sorted from PBMCs, obtained 5 days after the yellow fever booster vaccination. The chain combines TRBV4-3 with TRBJ1-1; D may be TRBD1 (6 bases). The source is a young man who received the YFV17D yellow fever vaccine. CDR3 sequence: CASGTGTEAFF. The CDR3 region has the DNA TGCGCCAGCGGCACAGGGACTGAAGCTTTCTTT.